This paragraph reports one T cell receptor (beta chain). Primed by a sample-barcoded 5' primer and a J-beta primer mix, a second PCR proceeded for roughly 6 to 12 cycles. From the 5' RACE reads, TCRdb called clonotypes with MiXCR, one entry per CDR3 protein. This table has around 1,600,000 distinct CDR3 sequences, roughly two fifths appearing once. Trimming took 7 bases from V and 3 from J, leaving 16 bases between them. This CDR3 is built from 14 residues. Germline V gene lookup returns CDR1 SGDLS and CDR2 YYNGEE. These data originate in a study of blood T cells in healthy people across ages. The chain recombines TRBV9 with TRBJ1-1, with D perhaps matching TRBD1 (6 bases). Sequencing used blood. The source is a woman in her late teens or twenties in good health. CDR3: CASGLSGADTEAFF. Written as DNA, the CDR3 is TGTGCCAGCGGTTTGTCGGGGGCCGACACTGAAGCTTTCTTT.